The present T cell receptor (beta chain) was sequenced within a study of cytomegalovirus exposure and HLA in healthy donors. In nominal health when sampled, donors likely had unrecorded immune exposures nonetheless. The PCR made use of 60 Vbeta and 13 Jbeta primers. The table came from immunoSEQ multiplex PCR; TCRdb's copy has only in-frame clones and leaves some out. The data contain 140,000 or so clones, under 70% of them seen just once; the ten biggest clones take up 6.5%. Study-wide points: Reportedly, TCR beta sequences accurately predicted HLA-A and HLA-B alleles in most subjects. Reports credit the classifier with highly specific, highly sensitive diagnosis of cytomegalovirus status. Sequencing had likely introduced a cluster of highly shared sequence variants as an artifact.

Turning to this clone: Its antigen is as yet unknown.

Deletions cut 3 bases from V and 5 bases from J, with 5 bases between. CDR1 LNHNV and CDR2 YYDKDF come from the germline V gene (reference sequence). The CDR3 contains 12 residues. What was sequenced was PBMCs. The chain is built from TRBV15 and TRBJ1-5, with D uncertain. The origin of this receptor is an older woman in good health and CMV-seronegative. The CDR3 sequence: CATSSADQPQHF. The CDR3, as DNA: TGTGCCACCAGCAGCGCGGATCAGCCCCAGCATTTT.